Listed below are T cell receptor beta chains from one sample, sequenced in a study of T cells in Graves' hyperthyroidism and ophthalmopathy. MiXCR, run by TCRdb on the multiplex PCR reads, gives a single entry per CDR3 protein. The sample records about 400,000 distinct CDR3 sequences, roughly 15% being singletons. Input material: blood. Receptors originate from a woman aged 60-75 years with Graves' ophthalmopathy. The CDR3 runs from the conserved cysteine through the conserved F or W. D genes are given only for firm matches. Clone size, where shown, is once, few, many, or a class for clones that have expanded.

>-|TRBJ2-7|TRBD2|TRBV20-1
CSARDYRRREQYF
TGCAGTGCTCGGGACTACCGCCGCCGCGAGCAGTACTTC
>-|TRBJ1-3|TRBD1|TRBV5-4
CASSLWDRAGNTIYF
TGTGCCAGCAGCTTGTGGGACAGAGCTGGAAACACCATATATTTT
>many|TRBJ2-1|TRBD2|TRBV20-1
CSAPLLAMVRNEQFF
TGCAGTGCTCCTTTACTAGCGATGGTTAGGAATGAGCAGTTCTTC
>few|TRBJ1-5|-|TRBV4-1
CASSQVENQPQHF
TGCGCCAGCAGCCAAGTGGAAAATCAGCCCCAGCATTTT
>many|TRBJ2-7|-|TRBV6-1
CASSWDLSSYEQYF
TGTGCCAGCAGCTGGGACCTCAGCTCCTACGAGCAGTACTTC
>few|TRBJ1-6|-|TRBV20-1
CSATGPYSPLHF
TGCAGTGCTACCGGACCGTATTCACCCCTCCACTTT
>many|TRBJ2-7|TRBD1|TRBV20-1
CSAQGQGGSYEQYF
TGCAGTGCCCAGGGACAGGGGGGTTCCTACGAGCAGTACTTC
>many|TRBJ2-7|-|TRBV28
CASRGTGELEQYF
TGTGCCAGCAGGGGGACTGGGGAGCTCGAGCAGTACTTC
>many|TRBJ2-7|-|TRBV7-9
CASSRGLLYEQYF
TGTGCCAGCAGCCGTGGACTACTCTACGAGCAGTACTTC
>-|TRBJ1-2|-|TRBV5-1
CASSLGQGGNYGYTF
TGCGCCAGCAGCTTGGGGCAGGGAGGTAACTATGGCTACACCTTC
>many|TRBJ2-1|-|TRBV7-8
CASSIRGPGEQFF
TGTGCCAGCAGCATAAGGGGACCTGGGGAGCAGTTCTTC
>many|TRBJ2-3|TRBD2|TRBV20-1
CSAALIPPRLAGTDTQYF
TGCAGTGCTGCCCTCATCCCTCCGCGACTAGCTGGCACAGATACGCAGTATTTT
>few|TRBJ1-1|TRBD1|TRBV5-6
CASSNLDRGRTEAFF
TGTGCCAGCAGTAATTTAGACAGGGGGCGGACTGAAGCTTTCTTT
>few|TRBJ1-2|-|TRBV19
CASRIDRSYGYTF
TGTGCCAGTAGGATAGACAGGAGCTATGGCTACACCTTC
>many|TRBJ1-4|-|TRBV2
CASTEGGLNEKLFF
TGTGCCAGCACCGAAGGGGGGTTGAATGAAAAACTGTTTTTT
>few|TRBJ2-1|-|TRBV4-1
CASSQGRGWNEQFF
TGCGCCAGCAGCCAAGGGAGAGGGTGGAATGAGCAGTTCTTC
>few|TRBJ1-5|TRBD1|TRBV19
CASWDRGAYQPQHF
TGTGCCAGCTGGGACAGGGGAGCCTATCAGCCCCAGCATTTT
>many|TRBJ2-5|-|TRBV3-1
CASSPGKETQYF
TGTGCCAGCAGTCCAGGGAAAGAGACCCAGTACTTC
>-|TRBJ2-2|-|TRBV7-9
CASSPTDGNTGELFF
TGTGCCAGCAGCCCAACGGACGGGAACACCGGGGAGCTGTTTTTT
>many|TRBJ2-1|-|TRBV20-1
CSALFYNEQFF
TGCAGTGCCCTATTTTACAATGAGCAGTTCTTC
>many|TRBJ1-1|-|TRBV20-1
CSANGMLNTEAFF
TGCAGTGCTAACGGGATGCTGAACACTGAAGCTTTCTTT
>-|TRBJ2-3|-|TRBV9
CASSVSGARSTDTQYF
TGTGCCAGCAGCGTTAGCGGCGCACGGAGCACAGATACGCAGTATTTT
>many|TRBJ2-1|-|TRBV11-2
CASSLYYPGPSEQFF
TGTGCCAGCAGCTTATACTACCCGGGGCCCAGTGAGCAGTTCTTC